Each of the 16 T cell receptor beta chains below was sequenced from the same sample in a study of blood T cell repertoires in COVID-19. Profiled with immunoSEQ multiplex PCR; TCRdb holds only in-frame clones, not every one. The profile shows about 190,000 clones, roughly 88% of them singletons. Sample: PBMCs or T cells enriched from blood (not recorded which). These receptor sequences come from a man between 35 and 55 years old with acute COVID-19.

The chain combines TRBV5-4 with TRBJ1-1; 7 nucleotides agree with TRBD1. CDR3 length: 13 residues. Trimming removed 5 bases from V and 3 bases from J; junction bases left unmatched: 4. Germline V lookup: CDR1 SGHNT, CDR2 YYREEE (reference sequence). In DNA, the CDR3 is TGTGCCAGCAGACCCGACAGGGACACTGAAGCTTTCTTT. This encodes CASRPDRDTEAFF.

V and J are TRBV12-1 and TRBJ2-1; the D call in the table, TRBD1, was not verified against the DNA. TRBV12-1 is a known pseudogene. The CDR3 contains 10 residues. CDR3 amino acids: CASPVNEQFF. The CDR3 region has the DNA TGTGCCAGCCCAGTGAATGAGCAGTTCTTC.

This chain uses TRBV5-1 with TRBJ2-3; D uncertain. The V gene's germline CDR1 is SGHRS and CDR2 YFSETQ. The length of the CDR3 is 11 residues. V lost 7 bases and J lost 2, with 5 bases in between. CDR3 sequence: CASLNTDTQYF. CDR3 bases: TGCGCCAGCCTAAACACAGATACGCAGTATTTT.

J is TRBJ1-1 and V is TRBV5-1, with D tentatively TRBD1 (6 bases). Trimming took 4 bases from V and 4 from J, leaving 11 bases between them. The CDR3 runs 13 residues. Germline lookup yields CDR1 SGHRS and CDR2 YFSETQ. The CDR3 sequence is CASSDGQITEAFF. CDR3 coding DNA: TGCGCCAGCAGCGACGGACAGATCACTGAAGCTTTCTTT.

As DNA, the CDR3 is TGTGCCAGTTACTATGAAAAACTGTTTTTT. Amino acid sequence: CASYYEKLFF. The J gene is TRBJ1-4, the V gene TRBV6-5, with unresolved D. Germline V gene lookup returns CDR1 MNHEY and CDR2 SVGAGI. The V end lost 9 bases, the J end lost 6 bases, and 5 bases lay between the germline ends. This CDR3 has 10 residues.

V usage is TRBV10-2 and J usage is TRBJ1-1, with D tentatively TRBD1 (6 bases). With 6 bases removed from V and 4 bases from J, the gap between germline ends came to 6 bases. Germline loops: CDR1 WSHSY, CDR2 SAAADI. The CDR3 length is 11 residues. The CDR3 protein is CASRDSTEAFF. CDR3 DNA sequence: TGCGCCAGCAGGGACAGCACTGAAGCTTTCTTT.

The V and J genes are TRBV4-2 and TRBJ2-6; 9 bases agree with TRBD2. This CDR3 is 18 amino acids long. From germline, CDR1 is LGHNA and CDR2 YNFKEQ. V was clipped by 4 bases and J by 0 bases; unmatched bases: 7. The DNA for the CDR3 is TGTGCCAGCAGCCGCGGGGGGGATGAAATCTCTGGGGCCAACGTCCTGACTTTC. Protein product: CASSRGGDEISGANVLTF.

This sequence joins TRBV18 and TRBJ2-1; D is unclear. V was cut by 6 bases and J by 2 bases, with 11 bases left in between. The CDR3 sequence is 14 residues long. Germline V gives CDR1 KGHSH, CDR2 LQKENI. CDR3 nucleotide sequence: TGTGCCAGCTCGCCCACCGAGGCCTACAATGAGCAGTTCTTC. This gives the protein CASSPTEAYNEQFF.

This CDR3 reads CASSPQGGTDTQYF. The DNA of the CDR3 is TGTGCCAGCAGCCCCCAAGGGGGCACAGATACGCAGTATTTT. The J gene is TRBJ2-3, the V gene TRBV7-6; possible D gene TRBD1, 5 bases. V shed 5 bases and J shed 1 base, with 10 bases lying between them. Germline lookup yields CDR1 SGHVS and CDR2 FNYEAQ. The CDR3 runs 14 residues.

The chain joins TRBV7-9 to TRBJ2-3, with D unclear. The CDR3 length is 13 residues. Trimming took 5 bases from V and 0 from J, leaving 6 bases between them. The germline gives CDR1 SEHNR, CDR2 FQNEAQ (reference sequence). The CDR3 nucleotides read TGTGCCAGCAGCCCCCCTAGCACAGATACGCAGTATTTT. It yields the protein CASSPPSTDTQYF.

This chain links TRBV19 with TRBJ1-1; a possible D gene is TRBD1 (6 bases). CDR3 length: 13 residues. Germline lookup yields CDR1 LNHDA and CDR2 SQIVND (reference sequence). V was pared by 5 bases and J by 8 bases, with 15 bases between. CDR3 residues: CASSPTGSGEAFF. The DNA of the CDR3 is TGTGCCAGTAGTCCTACAGGGAGCGGCGAAGCTTTCTTT.

The J gene is TRBJ2-7, the V gene TRBV10-3; 9 bases line up with TRBD2. V was pared by 6 bases and J by 4 bases, with 7 bases of the junction left unmatched. CDR1 is ENHRY, CDR2 SYGVKD, per germline. The CDR3 totals 14 residues. CDR3 DNA sequence: TGTGCCATCAGCCTAGCGGGATATTCTTACGAGCAGTACTTC. This gives the protein CAISLAGYSYEQYF.

This clone was observed a single time. The chain couples TRBV5-1 to TRBJ2-7, with a possible D match to TRBD1 (6 bases). This CDR3 region has 15 residues. Trimming removed 0 bases at V and 5 bases at J, with 15 bases between. Per germline, CDR1 SGHRS and CDR2 YFSETQ. This CDR3 reads CASSLGTTTGDEQYF. In nucleotides, the CDR3 is TGCGCCAGCAGCTTGGGGACAACGACAGGTGACGAGCAGTACTTC.

This chain links TRBV30 with TRBJ2-7; perhaps TRBD1 as D (6 bases). Germline CDR1 is GTSNPN and CDR2 is SVGIG (reference sequence). V gave up 6 bases and J gave up 0 bases, with 15 bases separating them. The CDR3 sequence is 14 residues long. The CDR3: CACSGTRSSYEQYF. The CDR3 DNA is TGTGCCTGTTCCGGGACAAGGAGCTCCTACGAGCAGTACTTC. The variable domain in full, completed from reference TRBV30 and TRBJ2-7, reads SQTIHQWPATLVQPVGSPLSLECTVEGTSNPNLYWYRQAAGRGLQLLFYSVGIGQISSEVPQNLSASRPQDRQFILSSKKLLLSDSGFYLCACSGTRSSYEQYFGPGTRLTVT.

The rearrangement links TRBV4-1 to TRBJ2-7; D perhaps matches TRBD1 (5 bases). The CDR3 extends over 13 amino acids. CDR1 and CDR2 from the germline V gene are MGHRA and YSYEKL. V was cut by 5 bases and J by 2 bases, with 10 bases left in between. This CDR3 reads CASSRGEAYEQYF. CDR3 DNA: TGCGCCAGCAGCAGGGGTGAGGCCTACGAGCAGTACTTC.

The chain couples TRBV3-1 (or the pseudogene TRBV3-2) to TRBJ1-2; D is perhaps TRBD1 (5 bases). This CDR3 is 13 amino acids long. V lost 6 bases to trimming and J lost 3 bases, with 11 bases between them. Germline CDR1 and CDR2: LGHDT and YNNKEL (reference sequence). Here the CDR3 reads CASRPDSHYGYTF. The CDR3, as DNA: TGTGCCAGCAGACCCGACAGCCACTATGGCTACACCTTC.